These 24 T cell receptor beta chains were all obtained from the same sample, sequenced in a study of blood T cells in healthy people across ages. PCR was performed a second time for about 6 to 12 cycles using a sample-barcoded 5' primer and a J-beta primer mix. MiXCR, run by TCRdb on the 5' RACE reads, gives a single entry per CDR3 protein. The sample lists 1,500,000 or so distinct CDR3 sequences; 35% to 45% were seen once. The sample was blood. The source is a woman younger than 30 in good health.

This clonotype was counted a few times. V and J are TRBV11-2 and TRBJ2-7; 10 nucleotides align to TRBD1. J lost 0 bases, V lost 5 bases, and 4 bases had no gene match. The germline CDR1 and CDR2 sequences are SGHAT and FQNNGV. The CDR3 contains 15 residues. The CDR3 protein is CASSAGQGISYEQYF. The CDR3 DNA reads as TGTGCCAGCAGCGCGGGACAGGGGATCTCCTACGAGCAGTACTTC.

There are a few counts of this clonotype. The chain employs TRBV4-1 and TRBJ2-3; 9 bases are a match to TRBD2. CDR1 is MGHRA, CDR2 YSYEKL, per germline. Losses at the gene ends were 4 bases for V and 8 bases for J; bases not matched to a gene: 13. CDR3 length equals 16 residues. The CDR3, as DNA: TGCGCCAGCAGCCTGCAAGCGGGGGGCGGGGGATCTACGCAGTATTTT. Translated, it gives CASSLQAGGGGSTQYF.

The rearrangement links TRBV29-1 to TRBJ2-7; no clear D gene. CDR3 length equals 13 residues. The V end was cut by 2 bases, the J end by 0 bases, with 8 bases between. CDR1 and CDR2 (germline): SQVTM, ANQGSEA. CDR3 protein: CSVERYSSYEQYF. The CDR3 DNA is TGCAGCGTTGAAAGGTACAGCTCCTACGAGCAGTACTTC.

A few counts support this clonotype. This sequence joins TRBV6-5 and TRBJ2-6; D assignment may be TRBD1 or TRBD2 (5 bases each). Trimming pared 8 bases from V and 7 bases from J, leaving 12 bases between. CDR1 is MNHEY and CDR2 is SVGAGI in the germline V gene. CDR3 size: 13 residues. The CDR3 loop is CASGPGGANVLTF. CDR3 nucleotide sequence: TGTGCCAGCGGGCCTGGGGGAGCCAACGTCCTGACTTTC.

The CDR3 coding sequence is TGTGCCAGCAGTTACCAGGGGGGCATTACCTTCACAGATACGCAGTATTTT. Protein product: CASSYQGGITFTDTQYF. The chain has TRBV6-6 and TRBJ2-3, with D possibly being TRBD1 (7 bases). Germline CDR1 and CDR2: MNHNY and SVGAGI (reference sequence). The ends were cut back, 2 bases at V and 2 bases at J, with 17 bases in the middle. This CDR3 comprises 17 residues.

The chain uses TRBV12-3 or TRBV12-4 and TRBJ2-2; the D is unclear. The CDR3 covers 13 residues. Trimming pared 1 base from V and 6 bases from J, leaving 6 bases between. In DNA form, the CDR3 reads TGTGCCAGCAGTTTAGGTAGTGCCGGGGAGCTGTTTTTT. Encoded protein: CASSLGSAGELFF.

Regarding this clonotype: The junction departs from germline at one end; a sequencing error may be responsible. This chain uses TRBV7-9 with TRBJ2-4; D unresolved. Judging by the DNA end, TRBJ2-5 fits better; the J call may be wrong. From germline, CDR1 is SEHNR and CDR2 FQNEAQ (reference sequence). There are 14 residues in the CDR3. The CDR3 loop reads CVSSLIPGYETQYF. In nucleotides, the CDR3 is TGTGTCAGCAGCTTAATCCCAGGTTATGAGACCCAGTACTTC.

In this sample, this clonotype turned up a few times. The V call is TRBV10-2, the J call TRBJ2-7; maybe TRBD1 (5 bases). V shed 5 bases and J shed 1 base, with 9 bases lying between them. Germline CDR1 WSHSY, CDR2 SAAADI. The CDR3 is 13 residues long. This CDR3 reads CASSKDTSYEQYF. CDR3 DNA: TGCGCCAGCAGTAAGGACACATCCTACGAGCAGTACTTC.

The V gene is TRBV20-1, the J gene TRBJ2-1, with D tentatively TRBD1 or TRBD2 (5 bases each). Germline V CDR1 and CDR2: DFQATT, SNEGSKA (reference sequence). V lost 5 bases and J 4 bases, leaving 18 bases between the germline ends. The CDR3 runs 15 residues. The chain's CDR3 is CSAPSLTGPYNEQFF. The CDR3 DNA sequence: TGCAGTGCTCCATCTCTAACGGGACCTTACAATGAGCAGTTCTTC.

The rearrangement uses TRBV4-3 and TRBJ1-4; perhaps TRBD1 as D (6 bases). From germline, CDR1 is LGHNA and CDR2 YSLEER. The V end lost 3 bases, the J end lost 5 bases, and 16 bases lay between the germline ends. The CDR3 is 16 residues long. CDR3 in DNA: TGCGCCAGCAGCCACTTCAACAGGAGGGGGAATGAAAAACTGTTTTTT. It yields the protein CASSHFNRRGNEKLFF.

CDR3 residues: CASRPDGATNEKLFF. CDR3 coding DNA: TGTGCCAGCAGGCCCGACGGTGCAACTAATGAAAAACTGTTTTTT. The gene calls are TRBV27 and TRBJ1-4; unclear D gene. Trimming pared 6 bases from V and 0 bases from J, leaving 11 bases between. The CDR3 contains 15 residues. The germline gives CDR1 MNHEY, CDR2 SMNVEV (reference sequence).

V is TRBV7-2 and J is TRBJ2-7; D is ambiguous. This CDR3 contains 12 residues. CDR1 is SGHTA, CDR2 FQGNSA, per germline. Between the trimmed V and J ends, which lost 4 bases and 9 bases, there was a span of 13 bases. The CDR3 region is CASSSTVMGQYF. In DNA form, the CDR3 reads TGTGCCAGCAGCTCGACGGTGATGGGGCAGTACTTC.

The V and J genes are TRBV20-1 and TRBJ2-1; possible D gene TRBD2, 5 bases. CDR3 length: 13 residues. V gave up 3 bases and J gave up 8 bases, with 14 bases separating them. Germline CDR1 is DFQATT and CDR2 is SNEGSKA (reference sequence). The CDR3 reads CSARGWASHEQFF. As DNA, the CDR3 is TGCAGTGCTAGGGGCTGGGCTAGCCATGAGCAGTTCTTC.

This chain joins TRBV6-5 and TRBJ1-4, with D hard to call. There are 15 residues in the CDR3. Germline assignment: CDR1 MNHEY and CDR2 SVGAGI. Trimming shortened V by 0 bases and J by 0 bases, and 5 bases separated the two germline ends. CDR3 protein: CASSYSDPTNEKLFF. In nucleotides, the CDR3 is TGTGCCAGCAGTTACTCGGACCCAACTAATGAAAAACTGTTTTTT.

Written as DNA, the CDR3 is TGTGCTAGTGGTTGGGGGGGCACAGATACGCAGTATTTT. It encodes CASGWGGTDTQYF. The chain couples TRBV12-5 to TRBJ2-3, with D tentatively TRBD2 (6 bases). The CDR3 is 13 amino acids. V lost 4 bases to trimming and J lost 1 base, with 6 bases between them. Germline-derived CDR1 and CDR2 are LGHNT and FRNRAP.

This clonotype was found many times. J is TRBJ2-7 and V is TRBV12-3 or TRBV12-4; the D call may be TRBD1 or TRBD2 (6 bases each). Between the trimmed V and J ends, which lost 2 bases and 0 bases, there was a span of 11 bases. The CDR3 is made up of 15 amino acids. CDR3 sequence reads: CASSLPGAFSYEQYF. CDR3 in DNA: TGTGCCAGCAGTTTACCGGGGGCCTTCTCCTACGAGCAGTACTTC.

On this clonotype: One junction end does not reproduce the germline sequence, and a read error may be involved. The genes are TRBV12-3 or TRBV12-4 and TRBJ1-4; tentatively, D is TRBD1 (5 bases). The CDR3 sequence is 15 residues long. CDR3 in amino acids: CASSRPGSTNEELFF. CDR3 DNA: TGTGCCAGCAGCCGCCCAGGGTCAACTAATGAAGAACTGTTTTTT.

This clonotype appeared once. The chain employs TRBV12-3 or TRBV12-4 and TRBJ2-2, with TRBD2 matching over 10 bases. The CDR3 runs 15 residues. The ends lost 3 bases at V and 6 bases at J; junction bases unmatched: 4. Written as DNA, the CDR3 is TGTGCCAGCAGTTTTCCTAGCGGGAGTGCCGGGGAGCTGTTTTTT. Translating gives CASSFPSGSAGELFF.

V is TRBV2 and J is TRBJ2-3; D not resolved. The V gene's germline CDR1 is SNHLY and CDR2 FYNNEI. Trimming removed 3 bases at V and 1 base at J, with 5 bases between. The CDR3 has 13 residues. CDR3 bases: TGTGCCAGCAGTGACGACGGCACAGATACGCAGTATTTT. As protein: CASSDDGTDTQYF.

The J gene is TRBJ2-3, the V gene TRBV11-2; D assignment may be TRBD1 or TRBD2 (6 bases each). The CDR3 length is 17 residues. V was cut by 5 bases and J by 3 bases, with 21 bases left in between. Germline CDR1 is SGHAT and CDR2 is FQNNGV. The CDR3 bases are TGTGCCAGCAGCCCCCGTCGATGGGGGGCGGGAACAGATACGCAGTATTTT. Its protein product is CASSPRRWGAGTDTQYF.

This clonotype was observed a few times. The CDR3: CASSPQGVFGTDTQYF. The DNA for the CDR3 is TGTGCCAGCAGCCCCCAGGGCGTCTTTGGCACAGATACGCAGTATTTT. This sequence joins TRBV5-8 and TRBJ2-3; possibly TRBD1 for D (5 bases). Germline CDR1 SGHTS, CDR2 YDEGEE. V lost 4 bases and J 1 base, leaving 16 bases between the germline ends. This CDR3 region has 16 residues.

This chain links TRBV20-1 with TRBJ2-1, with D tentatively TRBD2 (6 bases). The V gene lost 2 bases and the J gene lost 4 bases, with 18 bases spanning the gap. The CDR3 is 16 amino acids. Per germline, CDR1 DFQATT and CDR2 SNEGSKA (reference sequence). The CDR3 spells CSARNLGGRGYNEQFF. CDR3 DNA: TGCAGTGCTAGAAACCTCGGCGGGCGGGGATACAATGAGCAGTTCTTC.

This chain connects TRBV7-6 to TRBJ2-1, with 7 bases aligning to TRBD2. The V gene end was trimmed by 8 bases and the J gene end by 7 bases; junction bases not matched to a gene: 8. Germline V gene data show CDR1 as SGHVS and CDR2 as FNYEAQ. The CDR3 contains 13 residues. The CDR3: CASGPAGWNEQFF. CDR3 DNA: TGTGCCAGCGGGCCAGCGGGATGGAATGAGCAGTTCTTC.

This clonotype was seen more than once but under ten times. The CDR3 DNA follows: TGTGCCAGCAGCCTCCAGGGGGGGTATAATTCACCCCTCCACTTT. This translates into CASSLQGGYNSPLHF. The V and J genes are TRBV7-2 and TRBJ1-6; 7 positions match TRBD1. Germline CDR1 reads SGHTA; CDR2 reads FQGNSA. The ends lost 5 bases at V and 4 bases at J; junction bases unmatched: 5. This CDR3 has 15 amino acids. The full variable domain, in which reference TRBV7-2 and TRBJ1-6 provide the parts outside the CDR3, is GAGVSQSPSNKVTEKGKDVELRCDPISGHTALYWYRQSLGQGLEFLIYFQGNSAPDKSGLPSDRFSAERTGGSVSTLTIQRTQQEDSAVYLCASSLQGGYNSPLHFGNGTRLTVT.